This T cell receptor (beta chain) was recorded in a study of metastatic and nonmetastatic thyroid tumors. Not a single patient had been given any form of treatment at any point before undergoing thyroid surgery. TCRdb re-processed the PCR reads through MiXCR. Of roughly 5,000 clones listed, around 35% were seen once; the top ten hold about 15%. The specimen was tumor tissue. The clonotype originates from a male donor with papillary thyroid cancer or a benign thyroid nodule (not recorded which). Some clones in this sample may be carry-over from other donors' samples.

The CDR3, as DNA: TGCGCCAGCAGCTTGGCGCTAGTTGGTAAGCAGTTCTTC. Protein: CASSLALVGKQFF. The chain uses TRBV5-1 and TRBJ2-1; unclear D gene. Deletions cut 0 bases from V and 11 bases from J, with 12 bases between. The CDR3 contains 13 residues. Germline CDR1 reads SGHRS; CDR2 reads YFSETQ.